The sample holds one count of the clone carrying this T cell receptor (beta chain). In the authors' workflow: Estimation of nucleated cell counts relied on the amplification of reference gene primers. Some clones are missing from TCRdb's copy, which holds only in-frame ones; the method was immunoSEQ multiplex PCR. For V, J and clone size, that table is used; D and trimming come from the DNA. The data contain 150,000 to 200,000 clones, approximately 82% of them singletons. These data are taken from a study of blood T cell repertoires in COVID-19. About the research overall: Samples of COVID-19 (acute and convalescent) were obtained from the United States, Italy and Spain. PBMCs, B-cell-depleted T cells, or T cells were the source of the cDNA or gDNA that made up the material.

The sequenced sample consisted of peripheral blood. The TCR originated in a man aged 65 to 79 who had recovered from COVID-19.

The CDR3 region has the DNA TGTGCCAGTAGTATAGAGAGACTAGCGGGAGCCGGGGAGCTGTTTTTT. Translated: CASSIERLAGAGELFF. V gene TRBV19 combines with J gene TRBJ2-2, with 12 bases aligning to TRBD2. Germline V gene lookup returns CDR1 LNHDA and CDR2 SQIVND (reference sequence). CDR3 length equals 16 residues. The J segment lost 6 bases and the V segment lost 0 bases, leaving 2 bases of the junction unmatched. The full variable domain, its missing parts supplied by reference TRBV19 and TRBJ2-2, is DGGITQSPKYLFRKEGQNVTLSCEQNLNHDAMYWYRQDPGQGLRLIYYSQIVNDFQKGDIAEGYSVSREKKESFPLTVTSAQKNPTAFYLCASSIERLAGAGELFFGEGSRLTVL.